This T cell receptor beta chain was recovered during a study of spatial heterogeneity in lung cancer. Study-wide findings and caveats: Counts of expanded intratumoral alpha and beta TCRs tracked tumor mutation counts.

Time point denoted: sample taken at primary tumor resection. MiXCR was run by TCRdb on the 5' RACE reads, yielding one entry per CDR3 protein. The sample shows about 23,000 distinct CDR3 sequences, about 4.9% of them seen only once. This clonotype appeared many times. Its antigen is undetermined. The sequence came from a male donor with early-stage non-small cell lung cancer. Material: lung tumor tissue, obtained at surgery.

The CDR3: CSVQNRARNTIYF. Here the CDR3 DNA reads TGCAGCGTTCAAAACAGGGCTCGAAACACCATATATTTT. The chain employs TRBV29-1 and TRBJ1-3; perhaps TRBD1 as D (6 bases). Trimming took 5 bases from V and 5 from J, leaving 13 bases between them. The CDR3 spans 13 residues. Germline values: CDR1 SQVTM, CDR2 ANQGSEA.